Below are 28 T cell receptor beta chains sequenced from a single sample in a study of blood T cell repertoires in COVID-19. Here immunoSEQ multiplex PCR was the method, and the copy in TCRdb shows in-frame clones only, minus some. This table has about 3,800 clones, over 80% appearing once. The sequencing sample was made of peripheral blood. Receptors were obtained from a man aged 50 to 59 with active COVID-19.

This rearrangement joins TRBV19 to TRBJ2-7, with 16 bases lining up with TRBD2. This CDR3 is 16 amino acids long. The V gene end was trimmed by 6 bases and the J gene end by 5 bases; junction bases not matched to a gene: 7. The germline gives CDR1 LNHDA, CDR2 SQIVND (reference sequence). CDR3 in DNA: TGTGCCAGTAGCACCGCGGGACTAGCGGGAGGGGACGAGCAGTACTTC. Translating gives CASSTAGLAGGDEQYF.

The chain combines TRBV7-8 with TRBJ2-1; 10 nucleotides match TRBD2. Germline CDR1 SGHVS, CDR2 FQNEAQ. The CDR3 is made up of 17 amino acids. V lost 5 bases and J lost 0; bases outside the gene matches: 7. This CDR3 is CASSAGLAASSYNEQFF. In DNA form, the CDR3 reads TGTGCCAGCAGCGCCGGACTAGCGGCGTCCTCCTACAATGAGCAGTTCTTC.

This chain connects TRBV19 to TRBJ2-1; the D gene is possibly TRBD2 (7 bases). The CDR3 has 15 residues. V lost 5 bases to trimming and J lost 10 bases, with 21 bases between them. Germline V gene data show CDR1 as LNHDA and CDR2 as SQIVND (reference sequence). CDR3 nucleotide sequence: TGTGCCAGTAGTGTCTGGCGGGGGCCCTACCAAGAGCAGTTCTTC. Protein sequence: CASSVWRGPYQEQFF.

Within the sample, this clone is large. This rearrangement joins TRBV5-6 to TRBJ2-3, with 12 bases that match TRBD2. J lost 0 bases, V lost 0 bases, and 5 bases had no gene match. The CDR3 consists of 18 residues. Germline CDR1 SGHDT, CDR2 YYEEEE. CDR3 residues: CASSLALLAGGSTDTQYF. In DNA, the CDR3 is TGTGCCAGCAGCTTGGCCCTACTAGCGGGAGGAAGCACAGATACGCAGTATTTT.

The rearrangement uses TRBV18 and TRBJ1-3; D is unresolved. The ends were cut back, 6 bases at V and 0 bases at J, with 12 bases in the middle. Per germline, CDR1 KGHSH and CDR2 LQKENI. This CDR3 is built from 15 residues. This chain's CDR3 is CASSSDLLSGNTIYF. CDR3 DNA: TGTGCCAGCTCTTCGGACTTACTCTCTGGAAACACCATATATTTT.

V is TRBV3-1 (or the pseudogene TRBV3-2) and J is TRBJ2-4; 7 nucleotides align to TRBD1. With V trimmed by 0 bases and J by 6 bases, 5 bases remained unmatched. Germline lookup yields CDR1 LGHDT and CDR2 YNNKEL (reference sequence). This CDR3 contains 15 residues. The DNA for the CDR3 is TGTGCCAGCAGCCAAGATAGGACAGGACTAAACATTCAGTACTTC. Amino acid sequence: CASSQDRTGLNIQYF.

The chain has TRBV28 and TRBJ1-2; D call uncertain. Trimming stripped 6 bases from V and 5 bases from J, with 13 bases between. From germline, CDR1 is MDHEN and CDR2 SYDVKM. The CDR3 is made up of 13 amino acids. The CDR3 coding sequence is TGTGCCAGCAGCACCGGGAACGATTATGGCTACACCTTC. It encodes CASSTGNDYGYTF.

There are a few counts of this clone. The chain couples TRBV3-1 (or the pseudogene TRBV3-2) to TRBJ2-2, with a possible D match to TRBD1 (8 bases). Trimming stripped 2 bases from V and 6 bases from J, with 16 bases between. The CDR3 is 16 residues long. The germline V gene encodes CDR1 LGHDT and CDR2 YNNKEL (reference sequence). This chain's CDR3 is CASSQRGGQAPGELFF. The CDR3 nucleotides read TGTGCCAGCAGCCAAAGGGGGGGACAGGCCCCCGGGGAGCTGTTTTTT.

This chain uses TRBV6-2 or TRBV6-3 with TRBJ1-2; no clear D gene. Per germline, CDR1 MNHEY and CDR2 SVGEGT. The V end was cut by 4 bases, the J end by 5 bases, with 8 bases between. CDR3 length equals 12 residues. This chain's CDR3 is CASSSIDYGYTF. The CDR3 DNA reads as TGTGCCAGCAGTTCGATAGATTATGGCTACACCTTC.

The chain employs TRBV28 and TRBJ2-3; 7 bases are shared with TRBD2. CDR3 length equals 14 residues. J was trimmed by 1 base and V by 8 bases; bases with no gene match: 6. Per the germline V gene, CDR1 is MDHEN and CDR2 is SYDVKM. CDR3 protein: CASPPSGRTDTQYF. In DNA, the CDR3 is TGTGCCAGCCCCCCTAGCGGACGCACAGATACGCAGTATTTT.

This chain uses TRBV18 with TRBJ2-7; tentatively, D is TRBD2 (6 bases). Germline CDR1 and CDR2: KGHSH and LQKENI. V was clipped by 1 base and J by 3 bases, with 13 bases between them. The CDR3 is made up of 15 amino acids. The CDR3: CASSPLRGLNYEQYF. The CDR3 DNA sequence: TGTGCCAGCTCACCACTGAGGGGACTCAACTACGAGCAGTACTTC.

The CDR3 DNA follows: TGTGCCAGCAGCCCCAGGGCCCTAAGCGAGCAGTACTTC. This sequence encodes CASSPRALSEQYF. J is TRBJ2-7 and V is TRBV7-8; D possibly corresponds to TRBD1 (5 bases). The CDR3 runs 13 residues. Germline-derived CDR1 and CDR2 are SGHVS and FQNEAQ. V was pared by 5 bases and J by 6 bases, with 14 bases between.

The chain recombines TRBV19 with TRBJ2-5, with D maybe TRBD1 (6 bases). The CDR3 contains 12 residues. Germline V gives CDR1 LNHDA, CDR2 SQIVND (reference sequence). V was cut by 9 bases and J by 5 bases, with 13 bases left in between. In DNA form, the CDR3 reads TGTGCCAGCCGACAGGCTGGGGAGACCCAGTACTTC. Translation gives CASRQAGETQYF.

The chain combines TRBV7-3 with TRBJ2-5; 9 bases align to TRBD2. CDR1 is SGHTA, CDR2 FQGTGA, per germline. The CDR3 extends over 14 amino acids. J gave up 5 bases and V 6 bases, and 7 bases lay outside the gene matches. The CDR3: CASSRAGGQETQYF. CDR3 coding DNA: TGTGCCAGCAGTAGGGCGGGAGGGCAGGAGACCCAGTACTTC. The variable domain in full, completed from reference TRBV7-3 and TRBJ2-5, reads GAGVSQTPSNKVTEKGKYVELRCDPISGHTALYWYRQSLGQGPEFLIYFQGTGAADDSGLPNDRFFAVRPEGSVSTLKIQRTERGDSAVYLCASSRAGGQETQYFGPGTRLLVL.

The chain is built from TRBV9 and TRBJ1-1; D uncertain. Germline V gene sequence: CDR1 SGDLS, CDR2 YYNGEE. V lost 3 bases and J lost 5, with 5 bases in between. The CDR3 is 11 amino acids. The CDR3: CASSAGTEAFF. Written as DNA, the CDR3 is TGTGCCAGCAGCGCCGGTACTGAAGCTTTCTTT.

This chain uses TRBV5-6 with TRBJ2-5; the match to TRBD2 covers 9 bases. The CDR3 has 15 residues. In germline, CDR1 is SGHDT, CDR2 YYEEEE. The ends lost 4 bases at V and 1 base at J; junction bases unmatched: 5. CDR3 sequence (DNA): TGTGCCAGCAGCACGGGGACTAGCAGCCAAGAGACCCAGTACTTC. This codes for CASSTGTSSQETQYF.

The V gene is TRBV10-1, the J gene TRBJ2-1, with 9 positions matching TRBD2. CDR1 is WNHNN and CDR2 is SYGVQD in the germline V gene (reference sequence). The CDR3 runs to 15 residues. With V trimmed by 3 bases and J by 9 bases, 9 bases remained unmatched. CDR3 region: CASSDGAGGQSEQFF. The CDR3 nucleotides read TGCGCCAGCAGTGACGGAGCGGGAGGACAATCTGAGCAGTTCTTC.

The chain carries TRBV4-3 and TRBJ2-5; the match to TRBD2 covers 8 bases. Germline V gene sequence: CDR1 LGHNA, CDR2 YSLEER. V shed 0 bases and J 4 bases; nucleotides not matched to a gene: 13. The CDR3 loop spans 18 amino acids. CDR3 loop: CASSQDQAGGSFRETQYF. CDR3 coding DNA: TGCGCCAGCAGCCAAGATCAGGCGGGAGGCTCTTTCCGAGAGACCCAGTACTTC.

As regards this clone: Germline and junction disagree at one end, which may indicate a read error. The genes are TRBV19 and TRBJ2-1, with D unresolved. The CDR3 totals 11 residues. Germline lookup yields CDR1 LNHDA and CDR2 SQIVND (reference sequence). CDR3 in amino acids: CASSIGVSTVF. As DNA, the CDR3 is TGTGCCAGTAGTATAGGTGTCTCAACTGTCTTC.

The J gene is TRBJ2-3, the V gene TRBV28, with 7 positions matching TRBD2. CDR3 length: 13 residues. Trimming cost V 2 bases and J 5 bases; bases outside gene matches: 1. The germline V gene has CDR1 MDHEN and CDR2 SYDVKM. This chain's CDR3 is CASSLTSVDTQYF. The CDR3 nucleotides read TGTGCCAGCAGTTTAACTAGCGTAGATACGCAGTATTTT.

The chain carries TRBV10-1 and TRBJ1-3; a weak D match, TRBD1 (5 bases). From germline, CDR1 is WNHNN and CDR2 SYGVQD (reference sequence). This CDR3 is 14 amino acids long. Trimming stripped 4 bases from V and 0 bases from J, with 7 bases between. The CDR3 region is CASSADNSGNTIYF. Written as DNA, the CDR3 is TGCGCCAGCAGTGCGGACAACTCTGGAAACACCATATATTTT.

The J gene is TRBJ2-1, the V gene TRBV29-1; 7 nucleotides line up with TRBD1. The CDR3 contains 13 residues. The V gene end was trimmed by 8 bases and the J gene end by 4 bases; junction bases not matched to a gene: 8. Germline CDR1 reads SQVTM; CDR2 reads ANQGSEA. The CDR3 coding sequence is TGCAGCAGCCGGGACAGCCCTTACAATGAGCAGTTCTTC. This gives the protein CSSRDSPYNEQFF.

This chain uses TRBV19 with TRBJ2-1; TRBD2 aligns across 10 bases. Losses at the gene ends were 5 bases for V and 2 bases for J; bases not matched to a gene: 6. Germline V gene lookup returns CDR1 LNHDA and CDR2 SQIVND (reference sequence). The CDR3 extends over 16 amino acids. CDR3 in amino acids: CASSASGSNTYNEQFF. Here the CDR3 DNA reads TGTGCCAGTAGTGCTAGCGGGAGTAACACCTACAATGAGCAGTTCTTC.

The chain recombines TRBV2 with TRBJ2-7; a weak D match, TRBD2 (5 bases). V was clipped by 3 bases and J by 3 bases, with 6 bases between them. CDR1 is SNHLY, CDR2 FYNNEI, per germline. The CDR3 totals 12 residues. The DNA for the CDR3 is TGTGCCAGCAGTGACGAGGGCTACGAGCAGTACTTC. This gives the protein CASSDEGYEQYF. Using reference TRBV2 and TRBJ2-7 for the parts outside the CDR3, the full variable domain is EPEVTQTPSHQVTQMGQEVILRCVPISNHLYFYWYRQILGQKVEFLVSFYNNEISEKSEIFDDQFSVERPDGSNFTLKIRSTKLEDSAMYFCASSDEGYEQYFGPGTRLTVT.

The chain joins TRBV27 to TRBJ2-1, with 9 bases matching TRBD1. From germline, CDR1 is MNHEY and CDR2 SMNVEV (reference sequence). This CDR3 spans 16 amino acids. Trimming removed 6 bases from V and 3 bases from J; junction bases left unmatched: 9. CDR3 bases: TGTGCCAGCAGCAGAGGAGGACAGGGGTTCTACAATGAGCAGTTCTTC. This translates into CASSRGGQGFYNEQFF.

This chain joins TRBV6-5 and TRBJ1-4, with D hard to call. Germline CDR1 MNHEY, CDR2 SVGAGI. The CDR3 is 16 residues long. Trimming removed 0 bases at V and 6 bases at J, with 14 bases between. The chain's CDR3 is CASSYSEEAGDEKLFF. CDR3 in DNA: TGTGCCAGCAGTTACTCGGAGGAAGCAGGAGATGAAAAACTGTTTTTT.

The chain uses TRBV7-3 and TRBJ2-7; a weak D match, TRBD1 (5 bases). The CDR3 extends over 13 amino acids. Per the germline V gene, CDR1 is SGHTA and CDR2 is FQGTGA. Trimming took off 0 bases at V and 7 bases at J, with 10 bases between the two ends. CDR3 loop: CASSLTAGHEQYF. CDR3 bases: TGTGCCAGCAGCTTAACGGCAGGGCATGAGCAGTACTTC.

The V gene is TRBV30, the J gene TRBJ1-2; no clear D gene. The CDR3 is 13 residues long. V was trimmed by 3 bases and J by 2 bases, leaving 10 bases between them. Germline V gene sequence: CDR1 GTSNPN, CDR2 SVGIG (reference sequence). The DNA for the CDR3 is TGTGCCTGGAGAAACAGTTTAAACTATGGCTACACCTTC. This sequence encodes CAWRNSLNYGYTF.